This T cell receptor beta chain comes out of a study of early T cells in non-severe SARS-CoV-2 infection. CDR3 size: 15 residues. In germline, CDR1 is MGHRA, CDR2 YSYEKL. V was cut by 4 bases and J by 1 base, with 14 bases left in between. This clonotype has ten or more counts. cDNA molecules, individually, were tagged with unique molecular identifiers. Each CDR3 protein gets one entry after TCRdb re-called the 5' RACE reads with MiXCR. The sample contains around 30,000 distinct CDR3 sequences, about 4% of which appear only once. Sequenced: whole blood. The rearrangement links TRBV4-1 to TRBJ2-7; no firm D call. The TCR originated in an adult who was a healthcare worker with PCR-confirmed SARS-CoV-2 infection or an uninfected control (not recorded which). In DNA form, the CDR3 reads TGCGCCAGCAGCCCTCGGCACCCCCCATCCTACGAGCAGTACTTC. Translated: CASSPRHPPSYEQYF.